The clone carrying this TCR beta chain was recorded many times. What it binds is not known. In the same sample, other DNA sequences code for this CDR3. The sequencing template was cDNA reverse transcribed from extracted RNA. The repertoire was sequenced with immunoSEQ multiplex PCR; TCRdb's copy has only in-frame clones and lacks some. The sample records a few hundred thousand clones, around two fifths being singletons. This entry belongs to a study of CD8+ T cells in alopecia areata. The wider study: Treated patients were given 5 to 10 mg oral tofacitinib twice daily. Study results and caveats: Normal scalp had lower clonality than lesional scalp, with alopecia totalis/universalis lesions showing this most strongly.

The CDR3 sequence is 14 residues long. Germline V CDR1 and CDR2: LNHDA, SQIVND (reference sequence). V was cut by 5 bases and J by 2 bases, with 13 bases left in between. As to treatment: oral pan-JAK inhibitor, 5-10 mg twice daily. This clonotype was sampled from a human donor with alopecia areata. This specimen consisted of CD4+ T cells sorted from blood, obtained at approximately week 31, from a patient treated with tofacitinib. V usage is TRBV19 and J usage is TRBJ2-7, with D possibly being TRBD1 (5 bases). The CDR3 is CASSSPGQTYEQYF. For the CDR3, the DNA is TGTGCCAGTAGTTCTCCAGGGCAAACCTACGAGCAGTACTTC.